This T cell receptor beta chain derives from a study of blood T cell repertoires in COVID-19. Looking at the study overall: The origin of the acute and convalescent COVID-19 samples was the United States, Italy and Spain. Sources were T cells, B-cell-depleted T cells, or PBMCs; the material itself was cDNA or gDNA.

Original processing methods: Reference gene primer amplification gave nucleated cell count estimates. The assay was immunoSEQ multiplex PCR, and TCRdb's table has in-frame clones only and misses some. V and J calls and clone size are given by that table; D and trimming were obtained from the DNA. The sample carries about 210,000 clones, roughly 82% recorded once. The CDR3 is made up of 15 amino acids. Trimming shortened V by 1 base and J by 0 bases, and 7 bases separated the two germline ends. In germline, CDR1 is MNHEY, CDR2 SVGEGT. The clonotype was recovered from a man aged 40-55 years who had recovered from COVID-19. The chain uses TRBV6-2 or TRBV6-3 and TRBJ2-1; D might be TRBD2 (6 bases). What was sequenced was peripheral blood. CDR3 loop: CASSYFGSSYNEQFF. DNA of the CDR3: TGTGCCAGCAGTTACTTCGGGAGCTCCTACAATGAGCAGTTCTTC.